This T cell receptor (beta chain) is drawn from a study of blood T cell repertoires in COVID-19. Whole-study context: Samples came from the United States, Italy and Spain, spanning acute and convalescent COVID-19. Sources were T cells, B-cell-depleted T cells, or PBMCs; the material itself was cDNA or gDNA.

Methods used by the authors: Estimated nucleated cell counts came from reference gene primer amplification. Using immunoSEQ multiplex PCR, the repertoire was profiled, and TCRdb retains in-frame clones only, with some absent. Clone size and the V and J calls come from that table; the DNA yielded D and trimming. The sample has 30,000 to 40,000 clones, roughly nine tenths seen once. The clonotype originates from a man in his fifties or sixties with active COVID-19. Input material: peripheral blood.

The DNA of the CDR3 is TGTGCCTGGGGGATTCAGGGTAACACTGAAGCTTTCTTT. This gives the protein CAWGIQGNTEAFF. V usage is TRBV30 and J usage is TRBJ1-1; perhaps TRBD1 as D (5 bases). In germline, CDR1 is GTSNPN, CDR2 SVGIG (reference sequence). The V end lost 5 bases, the J end lost 2 bases, and 12 bases lay between the germline ends. The CDR3 spans 13 residues.